The clone carrying this TCR beta chain was recorded a few times. The data are from a study of CD8 T cells in Susac syndrome. The RNA input was about 0.45 to 1 ug, and it was reverse transcribed with random hexamers. TCRdb called the immunoSEQ multiplex PCR reads again in MiXCR, with one record for every CDR3 protein. In the table there are about 23,000 distinct CDR3 sequences, around 93% of which are singletons. V shed 5 bases, J shed 2 bases, and the junction held 7 bases outside the gene matches. This CDR3 is 15 amino acids long. Germline V lookup: CDR1 LGHDT, CDR2 YNNKEL (reference sequence). The chain carries TRBV3-1 and TRBJ2-7; TRBD1 aligns across 9 bases. This receptor was identified in a human donor with Susac syndrome. Sequencing was performed on CD8+ T cells from PBMCs. The chain's CDR3 is CASSGHRGRAYEQYF. The CDR3 coding sequence is TGTGCCAGCAGCGGACACAGGGGGCGGGCCTACGAGCAGTACTTC.